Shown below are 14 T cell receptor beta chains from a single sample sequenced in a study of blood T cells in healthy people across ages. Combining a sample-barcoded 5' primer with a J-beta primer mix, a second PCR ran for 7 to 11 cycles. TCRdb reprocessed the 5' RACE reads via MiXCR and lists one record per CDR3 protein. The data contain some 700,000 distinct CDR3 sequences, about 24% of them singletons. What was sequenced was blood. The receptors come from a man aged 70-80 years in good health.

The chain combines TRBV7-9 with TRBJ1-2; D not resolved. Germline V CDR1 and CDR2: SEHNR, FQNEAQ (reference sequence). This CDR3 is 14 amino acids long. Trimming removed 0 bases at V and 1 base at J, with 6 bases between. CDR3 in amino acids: CASSLASYNYGYTF. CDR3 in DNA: TGTGCCAGCAGCTTAGCCAGCTATAACTATGGCTACACCTTC.

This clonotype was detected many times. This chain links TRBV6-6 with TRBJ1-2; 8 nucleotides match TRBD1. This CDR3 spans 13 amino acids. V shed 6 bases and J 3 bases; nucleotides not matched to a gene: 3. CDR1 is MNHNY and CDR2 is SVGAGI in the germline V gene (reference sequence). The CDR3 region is CASSTDRDYGYTF. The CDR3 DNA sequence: TGTGCCAGCAGCACGGACAGGGACTATGGCTACACCTTC.

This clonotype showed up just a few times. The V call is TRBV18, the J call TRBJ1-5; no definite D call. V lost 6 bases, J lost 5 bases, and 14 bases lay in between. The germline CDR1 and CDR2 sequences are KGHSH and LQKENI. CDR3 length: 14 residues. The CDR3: CASSQAREDQPQHF. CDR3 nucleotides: TGTGCCAGCTCCCAAGCCCGGGAGGATCAGCCCCAGCATTTT. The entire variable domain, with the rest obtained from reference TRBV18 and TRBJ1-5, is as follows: NAGVMQNPRHLVRRRGQEARLRCSPMKGHSHVYWYRQLPEEGLKFMVYLQKENIIDESGMPKERFSAEFPKEGPSILRIQQVVRGDSAAYFCASSQAREDQPQHFGDGTRLSIL.

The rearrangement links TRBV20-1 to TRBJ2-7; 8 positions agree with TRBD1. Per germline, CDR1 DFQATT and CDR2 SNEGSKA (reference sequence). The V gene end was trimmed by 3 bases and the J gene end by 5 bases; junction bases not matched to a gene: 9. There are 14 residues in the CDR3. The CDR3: CSAREDRAWDEQYF. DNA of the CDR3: TGCAGTGCTAGGGAGGACAGGGCTTGGGACGAGCAGTACTTC.

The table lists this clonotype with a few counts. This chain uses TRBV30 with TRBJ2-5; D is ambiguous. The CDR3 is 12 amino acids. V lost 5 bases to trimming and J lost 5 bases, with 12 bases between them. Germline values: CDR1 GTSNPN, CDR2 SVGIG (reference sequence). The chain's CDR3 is CAWGVGMETQYF. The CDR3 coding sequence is TGTGCCTGGGGGGTGGGGATGGAGACCCAGTACTTC.

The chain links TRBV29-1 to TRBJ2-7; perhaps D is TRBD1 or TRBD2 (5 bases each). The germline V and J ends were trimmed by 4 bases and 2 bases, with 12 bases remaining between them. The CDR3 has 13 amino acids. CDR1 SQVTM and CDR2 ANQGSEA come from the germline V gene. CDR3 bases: TGCAGCGTTGCCCCCGGGGCGGCCTACGAGCAGTACTTC. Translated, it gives CSVAPGAAYEQYF.

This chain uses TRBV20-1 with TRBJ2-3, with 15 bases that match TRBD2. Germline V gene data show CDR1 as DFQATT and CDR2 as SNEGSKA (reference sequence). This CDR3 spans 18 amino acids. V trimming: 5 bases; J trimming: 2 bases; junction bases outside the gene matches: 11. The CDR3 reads CSALHGLAGGRFTDTQYF. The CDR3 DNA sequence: TGCAGTGCTTTACATGGACTAGCGGGGGGGCGATTCACAGATACGCAGTATTTT.

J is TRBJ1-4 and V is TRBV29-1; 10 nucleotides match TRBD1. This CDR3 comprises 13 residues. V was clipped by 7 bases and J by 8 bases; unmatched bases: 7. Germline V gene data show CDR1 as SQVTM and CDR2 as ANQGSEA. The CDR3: CSGSTGGLEKLFF. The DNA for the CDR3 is TGCAGCGGATCGACAGGGGGCTTAGAAAAACTGTTTTTT.

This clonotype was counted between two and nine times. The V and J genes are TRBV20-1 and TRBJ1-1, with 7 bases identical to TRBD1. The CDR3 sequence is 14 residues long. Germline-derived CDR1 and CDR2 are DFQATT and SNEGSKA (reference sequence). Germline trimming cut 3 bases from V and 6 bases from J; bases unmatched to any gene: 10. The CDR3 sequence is CSARPNRQGSEAFF. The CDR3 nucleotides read TGCAGTGCTAGGCCCAACAGACAGGGCTCTGAAGCTTTCTTT.

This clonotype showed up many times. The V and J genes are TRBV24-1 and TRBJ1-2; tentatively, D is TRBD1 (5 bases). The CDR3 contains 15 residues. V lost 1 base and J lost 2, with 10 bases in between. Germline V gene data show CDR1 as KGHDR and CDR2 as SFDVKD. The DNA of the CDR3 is TGTGCCACCAGTGATTTTTCCGGGGGGAACTATGGCTACACCTTC. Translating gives CATSDFSGGNYGYTF.

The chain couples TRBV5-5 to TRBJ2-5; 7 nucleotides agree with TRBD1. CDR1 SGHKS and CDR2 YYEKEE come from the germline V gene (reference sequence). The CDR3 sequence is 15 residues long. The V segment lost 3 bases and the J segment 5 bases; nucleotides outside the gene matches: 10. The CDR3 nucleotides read TGTGCCAGCAGCTCAATGGGACAGCAGATCGAGACCCAGTACTTC. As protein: CASSSMGQQIETQYF.

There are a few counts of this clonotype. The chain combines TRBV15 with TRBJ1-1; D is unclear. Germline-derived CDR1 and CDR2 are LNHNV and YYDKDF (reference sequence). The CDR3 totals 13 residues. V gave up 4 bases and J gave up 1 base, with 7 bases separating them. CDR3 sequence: CATSIVPNTEAFF. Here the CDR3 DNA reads TGTGCCACCAGCATAGTTCCGAACACTGAAGCTTTCTTT.

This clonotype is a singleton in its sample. The CDR3 DNA reads TGTGCCAGCAGTGTGGGCCTTCTGGGGACTGAAGCTTTCTTT. This gives the protein CASSVGLLGTEAFF. V gene TRBV12-3 or TRBV12-4 combines with J gene TRBJ1-1; D not certain. This CDR3 comprises 14 residues. V lost 5 bases and J lost 5, with 15 bases in between.

The CDR3 DNA reads as TGTGCCAGCAGACCGACAGGGGAGGAAAAACTGTTTTTT. This codes for CASRPTGEEKLFF. The V call is TRBV2, the J call TRBJ1-4; 8 positions match TRBD1. Unmatched junction bases numbered 5, after V lost 6 bases and J lost 8 bases. Germline V lookup: CDR1 SNHLY, CDR2 FYNNEI. This CDR3 has 13 residues.